This T cell receptor beta chain was sequenced for a study of cytomegalovirus exposure and HLA in healthy donors (dated by TCRdb to the late 2010s). About the study as a whole: In an earlier analysis of 550 to 750 of the donors, 276 Gb of sequence data and approximately 120 million unique TCR beta sequences from approximately 180 million T cells were reported. The aim of the study was to test whether cataloging public T cell receptors could identify signatures of past pathogen exposure. To study patterns of TCR occurrence, a later analysis re-analyzed previously published TCR beta repertoires from 650 to 750 donors and added high-resolution HLA genotyping. Of the approximately 370 genotyped donors, 70% to 90% were placed in the genetic ancestry cluster associated with self-reported Caucasian donors. Five DR-DQ haplotypes were handled as single units for association and clustering, since linkage in the cohort was strong. Donor age, sex, ethnicity and CMV serostatus were compiled together with the repertoire data. Typing coverage varied by locus: 629-630 donors for A, B, C, DRB1 and DQB1; roughly 510 for DQA1; some 610 for DPA1; under 490 for DPB1. A separate validation cohort of roughly 120 different subjects was used in addition to the approximately 670-subject first cohort. An earlier analysis of roughly 600 of the donors used high-throughput TCR beta sequencing to judge whether each TCR beta V gene segment behaved as functional or pseudogenic. The study profiled the T cell repertoires of fewer than 850 subjects by immunosequencing and related them to cytomegalovirus serostatus. In a later genetic analysis, genome-wide SNP genotypes for about 55% of the 666 donors were used, and that subset was treated as a discovery cohort. Roughly 300 gigabases of sequencing data and around 88 million unique TCR sequences made up an early release that covered over 550 HLA-typed donors. Both class I and class II loci were covered by HLA typing, at four-digit resolution. Rather than drawing on any new phenotypic data, the later analysis identified candidate immune exposures from TCR beta sequences and the way those sequences occurred across donors. Among a few hundred genotyped donors of the cohort, an average of about 240,000 unique TCR beta nucleotide sequences were sequenced per donor, roughly 20% of them non-productive. All discovery cohort repertoires had been generated on a single sequencing platform. High-throughput TCR immunosequencing, statistical association of individual TCRs with disease status, and machine learning were combined to predict cytomegalovirus infection status.

The cohort consisted of 600 or so healthy bone marrow donors. At the time of sampling, every cohort member was nominally healthy, though immune exposures that went unrecorded were likely present. The donor was CMV seronegative and belonged to the group of 350 to 400 seronegative cohort members. A peripheral blood sample was provided by each donor, and peripheral blood mononuclear cells were used for TCR beta sequencing. The Qiagen DNeasy Blood Extraction Kit was used to extract genomic DNA from the blood cell samples. Trimming removed 1 base from V and 0 bases from J; the gene matches leave 6 bases unexplained. The germline V gene sets CDR1 to WSHSY and CDR2 to SAAADI. The CDR3 runs 16 residues from the cysteine to the phenylalanine. Only the CDR3 DNA stays, 48 bases, in frame from base 1. This clone was found a few times. Its cognate antigen has yet to be identified. No base quality values were provided; no much bigger clone lies one nucleotide off.

Library creation used the immunoSEQ multiplex PCR assay. For the multiplex PCR, a mixture combining 60 forward primers for TCR Vbeta segments and 13 reverse primers for TCR Jbeta segments was used. A multiplex PCR assay on genomic DNA amplified the CDR3 region of rearranged TCR beta genes. The Illumina HiSeq System was used to sequence the amplified TCR beta libraries as 87-base-pair reads. The study's own analysis went as follows. In a later analysis, 80 million or so unique TCR beta chains were counted across the roughly 610 repertoires, and around 10 million of these chains were shared by at least two donors. Raw reads were error-corrected and collapsed into unique sequences by a nearest-neighbor algorithm in which closely related sequences were merged to remove PCR and sequencing errors. CDR3 sequences were aligned to IMGT reference sequences to assign V, D and J gene segments. For a sequence to be retained, a match of at least six nucleotides to both a V gene segment and a J gene segment was required. Rearrangements were called productive when the CDR3 lacked stop codons and stayed in frame with V and J; all others were non-productive. CDR3 was defined by IMGT convention, running from the second conserved V-encoded cysteine to the conserved J-encoded phenylalanine. Sequences without an unambiguous match to a single V gene segment were excluded from the earlier analysis of about 600 of the donors. An earlier analysis of almost 600 of the donors classified V segments as functional when productive rearrangements were above 56.7% and as segregating when the standard deviation between donors was above 5%. A statistical classification framework was developed to diagnose cytomegalovirus status using the catalog of TCR beta chain sequences. A later analysis assigned V and J genes by comparing TCR nucleotide sequences with IMGT/GENE-DB human TR gene sequences. The TCRdist pipeline was used in a later analysis to assign CDR3 sequences and most-parsimonious VDJ recombination scenarios. In a later analysis, every TCR beta chain was defined by the combination of its CDR3 amino acid sequence and its V-gene family, and reads without a unique V-gene family were dropped. A later analysis removed roughly 590 highly shared, low-generation-probability nucleotide sequences to deal with suspected cross-contamination and a sequencing artifact. In a later analysis, a clonal expansion index was calculated for each public chain from normalized within-repertoire ranks of inferred template counts. In a later analysis, generation probabilities were computed with a VDJ recombination model fitted to out-of-frame rearrangements, and the resulting probabilities were checked against IGoR. A later analysis scored TCR-TCR, TCR-HLA and TCR-CMV co-occurrence with hypergeometric tests, applying a repertoire-size bias correction to TCR pairs. False discovery rates were estimated in a later analysis by permuting HLA or CMV assignments 20 times. A later analysis grouped co-occurring TCRs with DBSCAN, adding TCRdist sequence similarity when clustering within HLA-allele-positive subsets. Repertoires with fewer than 30,000 or more than 120,000 public chains, plus five repertoires with anomalous nucleotide sharing, were excluded from co-occurrence clustering. The table was pulled from immuneACCESS by TCRdb, which kept in-frame rearrangements only. Such tables lose some clones; where checked, under half of the loss comes from unresolved V genes, and the rest has no known cause. D and trimming were read from the DNA, whereas the V and J calls and clone size are those reported in that table. The sample data list some 110,000 clones, and 9% to 10% of these were observed just once. About 3% of the sample is in the top ten clones.

The study at large found these results: Several of the top co-occurrence clusters appeared to be linked to parvovirus B19, influenza, CMV and Epstein-Barr virus, according to a later analysis. A cluster of highly shared sequence variants was judged likely to represent a technical artifact of the sequencing pipeline. Specific HLA alleles were associated with 18,000 or so TCR beta sequences at a false discovery rate of 0.05 in a later analysis. In a later analysis, HLA-associated TCR beta chains showed more clonal expansion and lower generation probabilities than non-associated chains that were equally common. Because counts were too low, around 17 rarely observed V segments, including chromosome 9 orphons, were left out of the earlier analysis of roughly 600 of the donors. Correlated functional status among segregating V segments might reflect linkage disequilibrium, but an unknown experimental factor could not be ruled out. A total of 164 TCR beta chains were listed by the study as associated with cytomegalovirus. A later genetic analysis associated a missense DCLRE1C variant with V-gene and J-gene trimming of TCR beta chains, and an independent cohort replicated the association. When HLA alleles, especially DR and DQ, strongly co-occurred, TCR associations were difficult to assign to individual alleles. In a later analysis, most CMV-associated TCR beta chains were found to appear HLA-restricted, with HLA associations seemingly driven largely by CMV exposure. In a later analysis, the rate of TCR association differed among HLA loci, with DRB1 alleles having the most associated TCRs and HLA-C alleles having the fewest. Presence/absence analyses assumed roughly uniform sequencing depth across donors, an assumption that may not hold. In both the original and validation cohorts, the classifier was reported to diagnose cytomegalovirus status with high specificity and sensitivity. CMV serostatus was the only immune exposure information available for the cohort. Most TCR sequences were observed very rarely across donors, whereas some public TCRs were present in many individuals. An earlier analysis of approximately 600 of the donors showed that most TCR beta V segments appeared in productive rearrangements either about 90% or about 30% of the time, which broadly matched IMGT annotations. A later genetic analysis reported fewer N-insertions in productive TCRs among donors in an Asian-associated ancestry cluster than the approximately 670-donor mean. A few of the identified cytomegalovirus-associated TCR beta chains were confirmed in vitro to be specific for cytomegalovirus antigens. The cohort was sequenced for TCR beta chains only, and without alpha or paired-chain data the features that could be detected were limited. According to the authors, the approach could potentially be generalized to other disease states and immunological phenotypes. A further reported finding was that TCR beta sequences accurately predicted the HLA-A and HLA-B alleles for most subjects in the first cohort. The 87-base-pair reads could not distinguish some IMGT-functional V segments, including TRBV6-2 and TRBV6-3, so those segments were excluded. Because some donors lacked HLA typing at each locus, the association tests relied only on the typed subset.

This TCR was sampled from a man aged 25 to 40 in good health and CMV-seronegative. This chain joins TRBV10-2 to TRBJ2-7; 7 middle bases align to TRBD1. Sequencing was carried out using PBMCs. CDR3 reads: CASSELPRDSSYEQYF. The nucleotides read TGCGCCAGCAGTGAGTTGCCCCGGGACAGCTCCTACGAGCAGTACTTC.